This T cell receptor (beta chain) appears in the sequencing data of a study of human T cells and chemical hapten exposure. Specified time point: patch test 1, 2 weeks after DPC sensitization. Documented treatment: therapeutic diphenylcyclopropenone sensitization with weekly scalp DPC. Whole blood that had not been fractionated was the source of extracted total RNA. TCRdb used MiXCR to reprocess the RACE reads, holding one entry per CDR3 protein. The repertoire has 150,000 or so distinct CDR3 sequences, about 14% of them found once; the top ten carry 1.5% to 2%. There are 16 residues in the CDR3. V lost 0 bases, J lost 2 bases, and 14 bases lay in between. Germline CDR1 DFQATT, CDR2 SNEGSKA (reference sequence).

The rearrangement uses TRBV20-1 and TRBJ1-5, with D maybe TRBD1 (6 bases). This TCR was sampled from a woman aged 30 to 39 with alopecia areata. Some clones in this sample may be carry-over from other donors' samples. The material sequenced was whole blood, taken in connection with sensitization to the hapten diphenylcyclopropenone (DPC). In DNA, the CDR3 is TGCAGTGCTAGAGACCAACAGGGATCGGGCAATCAGCCCCAGCATTTT. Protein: CSARDQQGSGNQPQHF.